Sequencing of this TCR beta chain was carried out in a study of patients and donors after allogeneic stem cell transplantation. TCRdb called the RT-PCR reads again in MiXCR, with one record for every CDR3 protein. The sample consists of approximately 140,000 distinct CDR3 sequences, approximately 35% of them appearing once. This CDR3 is 17 amino acids long. The germline V gene has CDR1 MNHEY and CDR2 SMNVEV (reference sequence). The V gene lost 0 bases and the J gene lost 2 bases, with 16 bases spanning the gap. V gene TRBV27 combines with J gene TRBJ1-1; D is perhaps TRBD1 (6 bases). This TCR derives from a human donor who was either an allogeneic HSCT recipient or a stem cell or donor lymphocyte infusion donor (not recorded which). It is not recorded whose cells these are; they may come from a transplant donor. Sequenced input: blood, either unsorted or a sorted T cell fraction (not recorded which). The CDR3 DNA is TGTGCCAGCAGTTTATCGGGGACACCCCCTCGAAACACTGAAGCTTTCTTT. Protein: CASSLSGTPPRNTEAFF.